Listed below are T cell receptor beta chains from one sample, sequenced in a study of PD-L1 blockade in urothelial cancer. Generated by immunoSEQ multiplex PCR, the TCRdb table keeps only in-frame clones and is missing some. The sample holds tens of thousands of clones; approximately 81% are singletons and the top ten take over 4%. Source: PBMCs, taken around atezolizumab (anti-PD-L1) treatment. These receptor sequences come from an older man with urothelial cancer. The CDR3 runs from the conserved cysteine through the conserved F or W. Each record gives: D gene, V gene, clone size, J gene, CDR3 DNA, CDR3 protein. The D gene is left open where the match is weak. Where a row states a size, it is once, few, many or the class of an expanded clone; other rows omit it.

NA	TRBV14	NA	TRBJ1-2	TGTGCCAGCAGCCCTAGCCTCGTGACACGCGTCTCTGGCTACACCTTC	CASSPSLVTRVSGYTF
TRBD2	TRBV11-3	NA	TRBJ2-3	TGTGCCAGCAGCATAGGTATAGCGGGAGGGAGCACAGATACGCAGTATTTT	CASSIGIAGGSTDTQYF
TRBD1	TRBV5-6	NA	TRBJ2-3	TGTGCCAGCAGCCAAAAAAGTCGGGACAGGGGGACAGATACGCAGTATTTT	CASSQKSRDRGTDTQYF
NA	TRBV30	few	TRBJ1-5	TGTGCCTGGAGTTCAGGGAGGGGTAGCAATCAGCCCCAGCATTTT	CAWSSGRGSNQPQHF
TRBD1	TRBV28	NA	TRBJ2-1	TGTGCCACTCAGACAGGGGACTACAATGAGCAGTTCTTC	CATQTGDYNEQFF
NA	TRBV1	NA	TRBJ2-2	TGCACCAGCAGCCAATCGTGGGCTAGCGGGGGGGCAGCCGGGGAGCTGTTTTTT	CTSSQSWASGGAAGELFF
TRBD1	TRBV6-5	NA	TRBJ2-7	TGTGCCAGCAGGCCCGGGACAGTGATCTACGAGCAGTACTTC	CASRPGTVIYEQYF
TRBD2	TRBV19	NA	TRBJ2-1	TGTGCCAGTAGTATAAGAGGACTAGCGGGGGGGCGCCGTCTTGAGCAGTTCTTC	CASSIRGLAGGRRLEQFF
TRBD1	TRBV4-3	NA	TRBJ1-5	TGCGCCAGCAGCCAGGAAAACAGGGGGAATCAGCCCCAGCATTTT	CASSQENRGNQPQHF
NA	TRBV6-5	NA	TRBJ1-2	TGTGCCAGCAGTGCAACACAGATTGTTCATGGCTACACCTTC	CASSATQIVHGYTF
NA	TRBV7-2	NA	TRBJ1-1	TGTGCCAGCAGCTTGCGGACAGACACTGAAGCTTTCTTT	CASSLRTDTEAFF
NA	TRBV28	few	TRBJ2-7	TGTGCCAGCAGTCCCCCCCGGGGTAGCGGAGTATACGAGCAGTACTTC	CASSPPRGSGVYEQYF
NA	TRBV14	NA	TRBJ2-7	TGTGCCAGAACCAAACGGGAGACCTACGAGCAGTACTTC	CARTKRETYEQYF
TRBD2	TRBV27	NA	TRBJ2-7	TGTGCCAGCAGTTTCCAAAGGACTAGCGGGAGTAGGTACGAGCAGTACTTC	CASSFQRTSGSRYEQYF
NA	TRBV14	NA	TRBJ1-2	TGTGCCAGCAGCGAATCAGGGAAAAGCGGCTACACCTTC	CASSESGKSGYTF
NA	TRBV28	NA	TRBJ1-2	TGTGCCAGCTATACCGGGAGTGGCTACACCTTC	CASYTGSGYTF
NA	TRBV19	NA	TRBJ2-2	TGTGCCAGTAGACAGTCAACCGCCGGGGAGCTGTTTTTT	CASRQSTAGELFF
NA	TRBV11-3	few	TRBJ2-1	TGTGCCAGCAGCTCCCCTCGGCTAGGAGACAATGAGCAGTTCTTC	CASSSPRLGDNEQFF
NA	TRBV30	NA	TRBJ1-5	TGTGCCTGGAGTGTATCAGGGAACAATCAGCCCCAGCATTTT	CAWSVSGNNQPQHF
NA	TRBV4-2	NA	TRBJ1-1	TGTGCCAGCAGCCGCCCCGGGCCCCAGGGCCTTGAAGCTTTCTTT	CASSRPGPQGLEAFF
NA	TRBV5-4	NA	TRBJ2-3	TGTGCCAGCAGCTGGCCCCAGGGGGGCCAAGATACGCAGTATTTT	CASSWPQGGQDTQYF
TRBD1	TRBV7-8	NA	TRBJ2-7	TGTGCCAGCAGATCACCGGGACAGGGTTCCCACGAGCAGTACTTC	CASRSPGQGSHEQYF
NA	TRBV25-1	NA	TRBJ2-5	TGTGCCAGCAGTGATATCCGGAGACTTGCAGGGCCGGTGGAGACCCAGTACTTC	CASSDIRRLAGPVETQYF
NA	TRBV13	NA	TRBJ1-2	TGTGCCAGCACCCTGTGGCAAACTAACTATGGCTACACCTTC	CASTLWQTNYGYTF
NA	TRBV7-3	NA	TRBJ2-5	TGTGCCAGCCACACCCTGAACTTTGCGGCCCAGTACTTC	CASHTLNFAAQYF
NA	TRBV11-2	NA	TRBJ2-5	TGTGCCAGCAGCAAAGACAGGGAGACCCAGTACTTC	CASSKDRETQYF
TRBD2	TRBV7-9	NA	TRBJ2-1	TGTGCCAGCAGTCGTAGCGGGGGGGCTAATGAGCAGTTCTTC	CASSRSGGANEQFF
NA	TRBV5-1	NA	TRBJ1-4	TGCGCCAGCAGCTTGGTGCAGGGCGCAAATGAAAAACTGTTTTTT	CASSLVQGANEKLFF
NA	TRBV27	once	TRBJ2-1	TGTGCCAGCAGTTCGGGTACCCAGGGGTCCGCCTACAATGAGCAGTTCTTC	CASSSGTQGSAYNEQFF
NA	TRBV7-2	NA	TRBJ2-2	TGTGCCAGCAGCTTAGAATCGGGAACCGGGGAGCTGTTTTTT	CASSLESGTGELFF
NA	TRBV27	NA	TRBJ1-4	TGTGCCATCCTCCCTTGGAAGGGGTTTAGGACTAATGAAAAACTGTTTTTT	CAILPWKGFRTNEKLFF
NA	TRBV19	NA	TRBJ1-2	TGTGCCAGTAGTTTCGAGACAGGTCTTTATGGTGGCTACACCTTC	CASSFETGLYGGYTF
TRBD1	TRBV6-5	NA	TRBJ2-7	TGTGCCAGCAGCTCTGGACAGGGAGTTCCGTACTTC	CASSSGQGVPYF
TRBD2	TRBV28	NA	TRBJ2-7	TGTGCCAGCAGTACGCTTCCGGGGGGGAAGACCTCCTACGAGCAGTACTTC	CASSTLPGGKTSYEQYF
TRBD1	TRBV13	NA	TRBJ2-7	TGTGCCAGCAGCCCAGTCCCAGGGGGAGTCCGCTACGAGCAGTACTTC	CASSPVPGGVRYEQYF
TRBD1	TRBV5-1	NA	TRBJ2-7	TGCGCCGGCAGCTTTGACAGGGGGTACGAGCAGTACTTC	CAGSFDRGYEQYF
NA	TRBV4-3	NA	TRBJ2-3	TGCGCCAGCAGCCAAGATCAGAGGAGCGATACGCAGTATTTT	CASSQDQRSDTQYF
NA	TRBV19	NA	TRBJ1-5	TGTGCCAGTAGTATAGCTGCGTATAGCAATCAGCCCCAGCATTTT	CASSIAAYSNQPQHF
TRBD2	TRBV7-3	NA	TRBJ2-3	TGTGCCAGCAGCTTAGGACTAGCGGGGGGGCCAACAGATACGCAGTATTTT	CASSLGLAGGPTDTQYF
TRBD1	TRBV6-6	NA	TRBJ1-2	TGTGCCAGCAGTTACGGGACAGAGGGCTATGGCTACACCTTC	CASSYGTEGYGYTF
TRBD1	TRBV20-1	NA	TRBJ2-7	TGCAGTGCTCGACAGGGGAACGAGCAGTACTTC	CSARQGNEQYF
TRBD1	TRBV19	NA	TRBJ2-1	TGTGCCAGTAGCGGACAGGGGGGCTACAATGAGCAGTTCTTC	CASSGQGGYNEQFF
NA	TRBV6-1	NA	TRBJ2-7	TGTGCCAGCACCGTACAGAGCTCCACCTCCTACGAGCAGTACTTC	CASTVQSSTSYEQYF
NA	TRBV11-2	NA	TRBJ2-2	TGTGCCAGCAGCTCCCGAAGGGGCTACACCGGGGAGCTGTTTTTT	CASSSRRGYTGELFF
NA	TRBV19	NA	TRBJ2-4	TGTGCCAGTAGTATCGGCCAGGGACTAGCCAAAAACATTCAGTACTTC	CASSIGQGLAKNIQYF
NA	TRBV19	once	TRBJ2-2	TGTGCCAGTAGTGCGGACAGAAGACCGAACACCGGGGAGCTGTTTTTT	CASSADRRPNTGELFF
NA	TRBV5-4	many	TRBJ2-5	TGTGCCAGCAGCGTACAACAAGAGACCCAGTACTTC	CASSVQQETQYF
TRBD1	TRBV6-6	NA	TRBJ1-1	TGTGCCAGCAGCATAGGGACAGGCGGGAACACTGAAGCTTTCTTT	CASSIGTGGNTEAFF
NA	TRBV7-3	once	TRBJ1-6	TGTGCCAGCAGCTTAAATAGTGGGGGGGGGTCACCCCTCCACTTT	CASSLNSGGGSPLHF